This T cell receptor (beta chain) was found in a study of blood T cell repertoires in COVID-19. Study context: Acute and convalescent COVID-19 samples came from the United States, Italy and Spain.

Only one count was recorded for this clone. The table came from immunoSEQ multiplex PCR; TCRdb's copy has only in-frame clones and leaves some out. Of some 170,000 clones in the sample, about 87% were seen once. This CDR3 is built from 15 residues. Deletions cut 0 bases from V and 1 base from J, with 7 bases between. Germline V gene sequence: CDR1 SGHDT, CDR2 YYEEEE. The rearrangement uses TRBV5-6 and TRBJ2-2; D remains unclear. The TCR was taken from a woman in her fifties or sixties with acute or convalescent COVID-19. Sequencing was carried out using peripheral blood. The CDR3 sequence is CASSLAPQNTGELFF. CDR3 coding DNA: TGTGCCAGCAGCTTGGCCCCCCAGAACACCGGGGAGCTGTTTTTT.